This entry lists 24 T cell receptor beta chains sequenced from one sample in a study of CD8+ T cells in alopecia areata. The sample's treatment: oral pan-JAK inhibitor, 5-10 mg twice daily. cDNA serving as the sequencing template came from extracted, reverse transcribed RNA. Clones were sequenced by immunoSEQ multiplex PCR, and TCRdb holds only the in-frame ones, with some missing. The sample has roughly 190,000 clones; 50% to 70% are singletons. This specimen consisted of CD4+ T cells sorted from blood, obtained around week 47, from a patient treated with tofacitinib. Receptor source: a human donor with alopecia areata.

The V call is TRBV6-5, the J call TRBJ1-2; 9 positions match TRBD1. This CDR3 is built from 13 residues. V lost 6 bases and J lost 5; bases outside the gene matches: 4. From germline, CDR1 is MNHEY and CDR2 SVGAGI. The CDR3 here is CASRGQGFYGYTF. The CDR3 region has the DNA TGTGCCAGCAGGGGACAGGGTTTTTATGGCTACACCTTC.

The chain recombines TRBV6-6 with TRBJ2-6; TRBD1 is a possible D gene (6 bases). CDR1 is MNHNY and CDR2 is SVGAGI in the germline V gene (reference sequence). Trimming cost V 6 bases and J 1 base, with 13 bases left between them. The CDR3 is made up of 16 amino acids. CDR3 amino acids: CASSPHRESGANVLTF. CDR3 sequence (DNA): TGTGCCAGCAGCCCGCACAGGGAATCTGGGGCCAACGTCCTGACTTTC.

The chain uses TRBV4-3 and TRBJ1-1, with TRBD1 as a possible D gene (5 bases). Trimming took 1 base from V and 0 from J, leaving 6 bases between them. Germline V gene sequence: CDR1 LGHNA, CDR2 YSLEER. The CDR3 length is 14 residues. CDR3 nucleotides: TGCGCCAGCAGCCAAGGACAGATGAACACTGAAGCTTTCTTT. This translates into CASSQGQMNTEAFF.

As DNA, the CDR3 is TGTGCCTGGAAAAGGACTACCGGGAGTGCAACTAATGAAAAACTGTTTTTT. This codes for CAWKRTTGSATNEKLFF. The chain recombines TRBV30 with TRBJ1-4; unclear D gene. V gave up 4 bases and J gave up 0 bases, with 18 bases separating them. Germline CDR1 reads GTSNPN; CDR2 reads SVGIG (reference sequence). The length of the CDR3 is 17 residues.

This chain joins TRBV2 and TRBJ1-2, with 7 bases that match TRBD1. Germline loops: CDR1 SNHLY, CDR2 FYNNEI. This CDR3 region has 13 residues. With V trimmed by 8 bases and J by 4 bases, 7 bases remained unmatched. CDR3 residues: CASQTGAGYGYTF. CDR3 bases: TGTGCCAGCCAAACAGGGGCGGGCTATGGCTACACCTTC.

The J gene is TRBJ1-4, the V gene TRBV4-3, with 7 bases fitting TRBD1. Germline-derived CDR1 and CDR2 are LGHNA and YSLEER. The ends lost 6 bases at V and 8 bases at J; junction bases unmatched: 6. The CDR3 length is 13 residues. CDR3 region: CASRGGAWEKLFF. The DNA for the CDR3 is TGCGCCAGCAGAGGGGGCGCCTGGGAAAAACTGTTTTTT.

The rearrangement uses TRBV5-4 and TRBJ2-1; D uncertain. This CDR3 region has 14 residues. Germline assignment: CDR1 SGHNT and CDR2 YYREEE (reference sequence). With 4 bases removed from V and 6 bases from J, the gap between germline ends came to 14 bases. The CDR3 DNA sequence: TGTGCCAGCAGCATTAGGAGTCCCGGCAATGAGCAGTTCTTC. This encodes CASSIRSPGNEQFF.

J is TRBJ1-3 and V is TRBV23-1; D gene uncertain. TRBV23-1 is marked as an open reading frame, function uncertain. V shed 4 bases and J shed 4 bases, with 17 bases lying between them. This CDR3 has 16 amino acids. CDR3 DNA: TGCGCCAGCAGTCCACACCCCTGTCCGATCGGAAACACCATATATTTT. Translated, it gives CASSPHPCPIGNTIYF.

This sequence joins TRBV5-1 and TRBJ2-5; D not resolved. Germline values: CDR1 SGHRS, CDR2 YFSETQ. The CDR3 consists of 13 residues. Trimming shortened V by 4 bases and J by 5 bases, and 12 bases separated the two germline ends. CDR3 in DNA: TGCGCCAGCAGCCGGACCTCGGAGGAGACCCAGTACTTC. Encoded protein: CASSRTSEETQYF.

The V gene is TRBV29-1, the J gene TRBJ1-1, with D unresolved. This CDR3 is built from 14 residues. CDR1 SQVTM and CDR2 ANQGSEA come from the germline V gene. Trimming left V 4 bases short and J 0 bases short, with 12 bases between. Written as DNA, the CDR3 is TGCAGCGTTGTGGGCCCGACGGTGAACACTGAAGCTTTCTTT. As protein: CSVVGPTVNTEAFF.

The chain employs TRBV30 and TRBJ1-5, with 7 bases matching TRBD1. This CDR3 has 13 amino acids. The germline CDR1 and CDR2 sequences are GTSNPN and SVGIG (reference sequence). Trimming removed 1 base from V and 7 bases from J; junction bases left unmatched: 4. The CDR3 here is CAWSEGASQPQHF. CDR3 in DNA: TGTGCCTGGAGTGAGGGGGCCAGCCAGCCCCAGCATTTT.

The chain carries TRBV30 and TRBJ2-7, with D possibly being TRBD1 (6 bases). This CDR3 is built from 13 residues. Trimming took 2 bases from V and 6 from J, leaving 14 bases between them. Looked up from germline, CDR1 is GTSNPN and CDR2 is SVGIG (reference sequence). The CDR3 reads CAWSPQGMSEQYF. DNA of the CDR3: TGTGCCTGGAGTCCCCAGGGGATGAGCGAGCAGTACTTC.

CDR3 DNA: TGCGCCAGCAGTGAGATGGAGAACTATGGCTACACCTTC. Protein: CASSEMENYGYTF. V usage is TRBV10-1 and J usage is TRBJ1-2; no reliable D call. CDR3 length: 13 residues. Germline CDR1 and CDR2: WNHNN and SYGVQD (reference sequence). V shed 2 bases and J shed 2 bases, with 6 bases lying between them.

The chain combines TRBV29-1 with TRBJ1-5, with a possible D match to TRBD1 (5 bases). This CDR3 region has 15 residues. Germline V gene lookup returns CDR1 SQVTM and CDR2 ANQGSEA. V was clipped by 1 base and J by 3 bases, with 13 bases between them. The CDR3 nucleotides are TGCAGCGTTGAAGGGGGCATTTTCAACAATCAGCCCCAGCATTTT. This gives the protein CSVEGGIFNNQPQHF. Full variable domain (rest looked up from reference TRBV29-1 and TRBJ1-5): SAVISQKPSRDICQRGTSLTIQCQVDSQVTMMFWYRQQPGQSLTLIATANQGSEATYESGFVIDKFPISRPNLTFSTLTVSNMSPEDSSIYLCSVEGGIFNNQPQHFGDGTRLSIL.

This CDR3 is CSARPGPEAFF. The CDR3 nucleotides are TGCAGCGCACGCCCGGGGCCTGAAGCTTTCTTT. The chain carries TRBV29-1 and TRBJ1-1, with D tentatively TRBD1 (5 bases). Deletions cut 7 bases from V and 6 bases from J, with 12 bases between. This CDR3 is built from 11 residues. Germline V gene sequence: CDR1 SQVTM, CDR2 ANQGSEA.

J is TRBJ1-2 and V is TRBV11-1; TRBD1 matches at 11 bases. CDR3 size: 16 residues. Germline CDR1 reads SGHAT; CDR2 reads FQDESV (reference sequence). Germline trimming cut 5 bases from V and 2 bases from J; bases unmatched to any gene: 7. CDR3 loop: CASSVWTGGKNYGYTF. CDR3 coding DNA: TGTGCCAGCAGCGTCTGGACAGGGGGCAAGAACTATGGCTACACCTTC.

This clone was counted a single time. This CDR3 is CSVSTMMGAFF. CDR3 nucleotides: TGCAGCGTCTCCACAATGATGGGAGCTTTCTTT. This sequence joins TRBV29-1 and TRBJ1-1; D gene uncertain. Germline V gives CDR1 SQVTM, CDR2 ANQGSEA. The CDR3 covers 11 residues. V was trimmed by 6 bases and J by 10 bases, leaving 15 bases between them.

V and J are TRBV5-6 and TRBJ2-1; the D gene could be TRBD1 or TRBD2 (5 bases each). V was pared by 0 bases and J by 9 bases, with 16 bases between. CDR3 size: 15 residues. CDR1 is SGHDT and CDR2 is YYEEEE in the germline V gene. CDR3 sequence reads: CASSLANRGGFEQFF. The CDR3 DNA reads TGTGCCAGCAGCTTGGCCAATCGGGGCGGATTTGAGCAGTTCTTC.

The chain carries TRBV7-2 and TRBJ2-3, with 8 bases aligning to TRBD2. The CDR3 is 13 residues long. Germline CDR1 is SGHTA and CDR2 is FQGNSA. With V trimmed by 3 bases and J by 4 bases, 0 bases remained unmatched. CDR3 in DNA: TGTGCCAGCAGCTTGGGACTAGCAGATACGCAGTATTTT. Translation gives CASSLGLADTQYF.

V usage is TRBV19 and J usage is TRBJ2-1, with D possibly TRBD2 on 6 matching bases. Germline V gene sequence: CDR1 LNHDA, CDR2 SQIVND (reference sequence). Trimming shortened V by 5 bases and J by 6 bases, and 11 bases separated the two germline ends. CDR3 size: 13 residues. The CDR3 loop is CASSSSGGNEQFF. The CDR3, as DNA: TGTGCCAGTAGTTCCTCCGGGGGCAATGAGCAGTTCTTC.

V gene TRBV29-1 combines with J gene TRBJ1-1; the match to TRBD1 covers 8 bases. This CDR3 is 14 amino acids long. Per germline, CDR1 SQVTM and CDR2 ANQGSEA. The J segment lost 1 base and the V segment lost 7 bases, leaving 8 bases of the junction unmatched. The CDR3 loop reads CSAIRTGSNTEAFF. CDR3 sequence (DNA): TGCAGCGCCATCCGGACAGGGTCGAACACTGAAGCTTTCTTT.

The DNA for the CDR3 is TGTGCCAGCAGTTCTCTCGAGGGAGAATACTATGGCTACACCTTC. Encoded protein: CASSSLEGEYYGYTF. The genes are TRBV28 and TRBJ1-2; no definite D call. Trimming took off 4 bases at V and 3 bases at J, with 15 bases between the two ends. CDR1 and CDR2 from the germline V gene are MDHEN and SYDVKM. The CDR3 runs 15 residues.

V is TRBV2 and J is TRBJ1-2, with a tentative D call TRBD1 (5 bases). Germline loops: CDR1 SNHLY, CDR2 FYNNEI. This CDR3 comprises 13 residues. The ends were cut back, 6 bases at V and 6 bases at J, with 14 bases in the middle. CDR3 region: CASSARGQNGYTF. CDR3 DNA sequence: TGTGCCAGCAGCGCCCGGGGCCAGAATGGCTACACCTTC.

The CDR3 is CASSSGQVDTGELFF. CDR3 in DNA: TGTGCCAGCAGCTCCGGACAGGTAGACACCGGGGAGCTGTTTTTT. The chain combines TRBV7-3 with TRBJ2-2; 7 nucleotides agree with TRBD1. Trimming removed 4 bases from V and 3 bases from J; junction bases left unmatched: 5. Germline assignment: CDR1 SGHTA and CDR2 FQGTGA. CDR3 size: 15 residues.